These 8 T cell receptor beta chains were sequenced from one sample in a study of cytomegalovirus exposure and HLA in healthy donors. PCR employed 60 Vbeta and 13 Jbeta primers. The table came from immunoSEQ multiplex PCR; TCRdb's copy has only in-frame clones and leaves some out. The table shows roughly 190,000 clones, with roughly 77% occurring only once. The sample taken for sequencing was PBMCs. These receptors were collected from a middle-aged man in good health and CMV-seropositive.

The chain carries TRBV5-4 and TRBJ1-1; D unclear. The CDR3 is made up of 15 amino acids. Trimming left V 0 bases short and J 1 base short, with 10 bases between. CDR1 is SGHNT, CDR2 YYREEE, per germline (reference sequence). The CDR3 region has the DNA TGTGCCAGCAGCTTGGCGCAGAAACCGAACACTGAAGCTTTCTTT. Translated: CASSLAQKPNTEAFF.

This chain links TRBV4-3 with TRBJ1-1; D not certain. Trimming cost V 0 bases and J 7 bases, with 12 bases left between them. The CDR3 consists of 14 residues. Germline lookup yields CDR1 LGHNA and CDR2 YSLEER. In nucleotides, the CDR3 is TGCGCCAGCAGCCAAGATCCGGACGGGAGTGAAGCTTTCTTT. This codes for CASSQDPDGSEAFF.

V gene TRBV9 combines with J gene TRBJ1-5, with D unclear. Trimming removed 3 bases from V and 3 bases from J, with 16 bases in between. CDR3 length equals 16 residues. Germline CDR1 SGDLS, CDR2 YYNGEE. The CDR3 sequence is CASSAEPGPPNQPQHF. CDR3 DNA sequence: TGTGCCAGCAGCGCAGAACCGGGTCCTCCCAATCAGCCCCAGCATTTT. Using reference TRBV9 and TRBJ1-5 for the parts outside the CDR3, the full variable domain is DSGVTQTPKHLITATGQRVTLRCSPRSGDLSVYWYQQSLDQGLQFLIQYYNGEERAKGNILERFSAQQFPDLHSELNLSSLELGDSALYFCASSAEPGPPNQPQHFGDGTRLSIL.

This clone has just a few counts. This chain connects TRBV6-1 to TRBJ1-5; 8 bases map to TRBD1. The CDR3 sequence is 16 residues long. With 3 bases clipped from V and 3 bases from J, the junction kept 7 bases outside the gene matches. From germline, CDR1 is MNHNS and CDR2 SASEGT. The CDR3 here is CASSDARGLHNQPQHF. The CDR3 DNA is TGTGCCAGCAGTGACGCCAGGGGGCTTCACAATCAGCCCCAGCATTTT.

CDR3 nucleotides: TGTGCCAGCAGCTTACAGGGGGCTTGGAACACTGAAGCTTTCTTT. Residues: CASSLQGAWNTEAFF. The chain recombines TRBV5-5 with TRBJ1-1; 9 bases map to TRBD1. Trimming at V came to 2 bases and at J to 1 base, leaving 3 bases not matched to a gene. The CDR3 extends over 15 amino acids. Germline assignment: CDR1 SGHKS and CDR2 YYEKEE (reference sequence).

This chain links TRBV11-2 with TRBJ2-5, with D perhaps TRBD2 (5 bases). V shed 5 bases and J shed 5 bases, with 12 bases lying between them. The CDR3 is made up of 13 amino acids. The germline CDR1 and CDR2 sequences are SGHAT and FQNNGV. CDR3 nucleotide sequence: TGTGCCAGCAGCCCTGGACTTCGGGAGACCCAGTACTTC. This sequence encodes CASSPGLRETQYF.

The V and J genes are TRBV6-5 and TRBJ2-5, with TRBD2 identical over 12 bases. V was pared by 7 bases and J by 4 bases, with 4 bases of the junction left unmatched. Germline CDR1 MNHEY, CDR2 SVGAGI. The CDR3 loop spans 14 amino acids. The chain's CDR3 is CASIQTSGGETQYF. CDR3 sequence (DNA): TGTGCCAGCATCCAGACTAGCGGGGGAGAGACCCAGTACTTC.

The CDR3 reads CASSAGLAGTQYF. In DNA, the CDR3 is TGTGCCAGCAGCGCGGGACTAGCGGGGACCCAGTACTTC. The gene calls are TRBV2 and TRBJ2-5, with 12 nucleotides matching TRBD2. Germline CDR1 is SNHLY and CDR2 is FYNNEI. This CDR3 comprises 13 residues. Trimming at V came to 6 bases and at J to 7 bases, leaving 3 bases not matched to a gene.